The rows below give T cell receptor beta chains drawn from one sample of a study of blood T cell repertoires in COVID-19. Using immunoSEQ multiplex PCR, the repertoire was profiled, and TCRdb retains in-frame clones only, with some absent. The sample lists approximately 300,000 clones; around 89% were seen once. The specimen was peripheral blood. These receptors were collected from a man aged 35 to 55 with acute or convalescent COVID-19. The CDR3 runs from the conserved cysteine through the conserved F or W. D genes are given only for firm matches. A row's size may be missing; if present it is once, few, many or a size class.

V gene	D gene	clone size	J gene	CDR3 DNA	CDR3 protein
TRBV5-6	.	.	TRBJ1-3	TGTGCCAGCAGCTTGGTCTTCCTCGCGGACACCATATATTTT	CASSLVFLADTIYF
TRBV2	.	.	TRBJ2-1	TGTGCCAGCAGCGGGGACTTGGGGGGTGAGCAGTTCTTC	CASSGDLGGEQFF
TRBV5-1	TRBD1	.	TRBJ2-2	TGCGCCAGCAGCTTGGGGACAGGGAACACCGGGGAGCTGTTTTTT	CASSLGTGNTGELFF
TRBV11-1	TRBD1	.	TRBJ2-3	TGTGCCAGCAGCTTTCGAGGGACAGGGGCAGATACGCAGTATTTT	CASSFRGTGADTQYF
TRBV7-3	.	.	TRBJ1-1	TGTGCCAGCAGCCCCACAGGAGCCCTTGAAGCTTTCTTT	CASSPTGALEAFF
TRBV7-9	.	.	TRBJ2-7	TGTGCCAGCAGCCCGGGTTGGTCCTACGAGCAGTACTTC	CASSPGWSYEQYF
TRBV9	TRBD1	.	TRBJ1-6	TGTGCCAGCAGCGTAGACGGGACAGGGTTGTCACCCCTCCACTTT	CASSVDGTGLSPLHF
TRBV4-2	TRBD2	.	TRBJ2-7	TGTGCCAGCAGCCTAGCGGGGGGGCCGGGAGCGACCTACGAGCAGTACTTC	CASSLAGGPGATYEQYF
TRBV2	TRBD1	.	TRBJ1-2	TGTGCCAGCGGGGACAGTACTAACTATGGCTACACCTTC	CASGDSTNYGYTF
TRBV19	.	.	TRBJ1-2	TGTGCCAGTAGTACGGGACTGGGACTTTGGTATGGCTACACCTTC	CASSTGLGLWYGYTF
TRBV5-1	.	.	TRBJ1-2	TGCGCCAGCAGCTTGGGGCGGGCTGAATATGGCTACACCTTC	CASSLGRAEYGYTF
TRBV6-1	TRBD2	.	TRBJ2-3	TGTGCCAGCAGTGAAGATGGCGGGGGGGTATCAGATACGCAGTATTTT	CASSEDGGGVSDTQYF
TRBV11-3	TRBD2	once	TRBJ2-1	TGTGCCAGCAGCTTAGAAGGGACTAACTCCTACAATGAGCAGTTCTTC	CASSLEGTNSYNEQFF
TRBV19	.	.	TRBJ2-5	TGTGCCAGTAGTCAGGGCGGCCGAAAACAAGAGACCCAGTACTTC	CASSQGGRKQETQYF
TRBV6-4	.	few	TRBJ2-1	TGTGCCAGCAGCCCTTTGTCGGGGGCCTACAATGAGCAGTTCTTC	CASSPLSGAYNEQFF
TRBV10-2	TRBD1	.	TRBJ1-5	TGCGCCAGCAGTGGACCGGGACAGGGGCGACAGCCCCAGCATTTT	CASSGPGQGRQPQHF
TRBV19	.	.	TRBJ1-2	TGTGCCAGTAAAGATGGCGGAGCTAACTATGGCTACACCTTC	CASKDGGANYGYTF
TRBV4-1	.	.	TRBJ1-1	TGCGCCAGCAGCCAAGAGATTAGGGGGGAAGCTTTCTTT	CASSQEIRGEAFF